Below, one T cell receptor beta chain is given with its context. The data stem from a study of control samples from healthy donors and cancer patients. The table came from immunoSEQ multiplex PCR; TCRdb's copy has only in-frame clones and leaves some out. Counted here are 57,000 or so clones, around 94% occurring once; the ten biggest clones make up 3.5% to 4%. There are 14 residues in the CDR3. Looked up from germline, CDR1 is WSHSY and CDR2 is SAAADI. V was trimmed by 0 bases and J by 8 bases, leaving 11 bases between them. This clonotype was sampled from a man under 40 in good health. What was sequenced was blood. The chain combines TRBV10-2 with TRBJ2-1; D remains ambiguous. For the CDR3, the DNA is TGCGCCAGCAGTGAGTCCCTAGACAACTATGAGCAGTTCTTC. Translating it yields CASSESLDNYEQFF.